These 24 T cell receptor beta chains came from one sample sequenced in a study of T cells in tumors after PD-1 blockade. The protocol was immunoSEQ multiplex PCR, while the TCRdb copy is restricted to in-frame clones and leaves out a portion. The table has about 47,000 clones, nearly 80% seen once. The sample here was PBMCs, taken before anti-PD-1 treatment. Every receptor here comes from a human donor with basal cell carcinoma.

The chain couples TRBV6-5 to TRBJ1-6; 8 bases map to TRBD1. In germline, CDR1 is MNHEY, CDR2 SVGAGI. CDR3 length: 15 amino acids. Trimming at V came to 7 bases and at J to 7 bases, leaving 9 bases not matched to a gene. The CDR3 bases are TGTGCCAGCACTGGGGGCAGGGGGCTAAATTCACCCCTCCACTTT. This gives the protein CASTGGRGLNSPLHF.

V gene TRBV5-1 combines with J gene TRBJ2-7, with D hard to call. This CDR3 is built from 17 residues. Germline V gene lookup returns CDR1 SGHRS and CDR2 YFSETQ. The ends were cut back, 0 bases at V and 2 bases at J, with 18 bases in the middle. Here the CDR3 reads CASSLVKGWDIAYEQYF. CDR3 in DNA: TGCGCCAGCAGCTTGGTGAAGGGTTGGGATATAGCCTACGAGCAGTACTTC. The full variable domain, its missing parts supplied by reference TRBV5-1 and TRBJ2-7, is KAGVTQTPRYLIKTRGQQVTLSCSPISGHRSVSWYQQTPGQGLQFLFEYFSETQRNKGNFPGRFSGRQFSNSRSEMNVSTLELGDSALYLCASSLVKGWDIAYEQYFGPGTRLTVT.

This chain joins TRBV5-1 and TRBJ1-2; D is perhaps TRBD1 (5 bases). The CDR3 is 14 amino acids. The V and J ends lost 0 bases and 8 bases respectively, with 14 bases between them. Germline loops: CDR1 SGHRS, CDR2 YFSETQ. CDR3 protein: CASSLDRFGGGYTF. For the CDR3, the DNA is TGCGCCAGCAGCTTGGACAGGTTCGGTGGAGGCTACACCTTC.

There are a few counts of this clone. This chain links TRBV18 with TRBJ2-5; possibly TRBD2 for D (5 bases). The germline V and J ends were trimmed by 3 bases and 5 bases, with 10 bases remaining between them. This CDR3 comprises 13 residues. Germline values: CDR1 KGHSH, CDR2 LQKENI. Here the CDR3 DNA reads TGTGCCAGCTCACCCGGACTCCGGGAGACCCAGTACTTC. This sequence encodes CASSPGLRETQYF.

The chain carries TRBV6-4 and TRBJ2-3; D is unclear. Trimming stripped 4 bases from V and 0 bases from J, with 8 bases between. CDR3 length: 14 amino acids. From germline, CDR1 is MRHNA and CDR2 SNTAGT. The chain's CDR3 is CASSAELSTDTQYF. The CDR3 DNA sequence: TGTGCCAGCAGTGCCGAGCTTAGCACAGATACGCAGTATTTT.

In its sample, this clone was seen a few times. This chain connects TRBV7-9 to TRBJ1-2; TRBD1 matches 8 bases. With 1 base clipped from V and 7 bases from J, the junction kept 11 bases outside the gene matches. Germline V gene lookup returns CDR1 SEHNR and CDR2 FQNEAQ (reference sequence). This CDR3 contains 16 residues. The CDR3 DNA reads TGTGCCAGCAGCTTAGGGGGCTGGACAGGGCTGAGTGGCTACACCTTC. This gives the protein CASSLGGWTGLSGYTF.

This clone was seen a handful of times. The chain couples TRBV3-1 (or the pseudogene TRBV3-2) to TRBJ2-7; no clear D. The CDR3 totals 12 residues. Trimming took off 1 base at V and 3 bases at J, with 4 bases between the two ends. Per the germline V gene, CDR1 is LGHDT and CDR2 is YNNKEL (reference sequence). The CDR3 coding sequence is TGTGCCAGCAGCCAAGCAGTCTACGAGCAGTACTTC. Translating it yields CASSQAVYEQYF.

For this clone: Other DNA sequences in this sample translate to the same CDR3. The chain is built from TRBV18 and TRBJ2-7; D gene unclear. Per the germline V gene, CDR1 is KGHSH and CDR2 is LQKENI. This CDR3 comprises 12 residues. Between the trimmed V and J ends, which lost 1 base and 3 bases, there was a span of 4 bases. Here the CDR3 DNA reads TGTGCCAGCTCACCACTGGGCTACGAGCAGTACTTC. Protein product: CASSPLGYEQYF.

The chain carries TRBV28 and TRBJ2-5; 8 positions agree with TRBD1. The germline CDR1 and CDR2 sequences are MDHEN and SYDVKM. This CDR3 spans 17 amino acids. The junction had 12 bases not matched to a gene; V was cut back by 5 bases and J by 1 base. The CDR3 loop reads CASSPTFRGLFQETQYF. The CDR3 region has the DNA TGTGCCAGCAGTCCAACCTTCAGGGGGCTATTCCAAGAGACCCAGTACTTC.

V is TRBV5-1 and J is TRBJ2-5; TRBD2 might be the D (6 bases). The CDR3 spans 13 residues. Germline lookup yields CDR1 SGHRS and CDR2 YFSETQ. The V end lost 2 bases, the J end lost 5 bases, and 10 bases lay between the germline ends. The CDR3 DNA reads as TGCGCCAGCAGCTTTCGGGCGGGGGAGACCCAGTACTTC. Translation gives CASSFRAGETQYF.

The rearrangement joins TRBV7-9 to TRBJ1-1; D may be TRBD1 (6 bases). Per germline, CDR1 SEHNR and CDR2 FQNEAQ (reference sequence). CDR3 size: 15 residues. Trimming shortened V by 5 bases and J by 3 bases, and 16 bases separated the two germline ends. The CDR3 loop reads CASSPPTGTYTEAFF. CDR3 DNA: TGTGCCAGCAGCCCGCCCACAGGGACCTACACTGAAGCTTTCTTT.

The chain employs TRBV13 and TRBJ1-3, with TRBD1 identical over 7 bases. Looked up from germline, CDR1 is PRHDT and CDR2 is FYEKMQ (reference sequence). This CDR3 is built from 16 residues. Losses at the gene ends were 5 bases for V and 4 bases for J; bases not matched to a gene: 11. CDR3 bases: TGTGCCAGCAGCCCGGCGGGTAGGGGGCTCGGAAACACCATATATTTT. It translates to CASSPAGRGLGNTIYF. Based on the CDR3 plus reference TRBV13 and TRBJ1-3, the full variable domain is AAGVIQSPRHLIKEKRETATLKCYPIPRHDTVYWYQQGPGQDPQFLISFYEKMQSDKGSIPDRFSAQQFSDYHSELNMSSLELGDSALYFCASSPAGRGLGNTIYFGEGSWLTVV.

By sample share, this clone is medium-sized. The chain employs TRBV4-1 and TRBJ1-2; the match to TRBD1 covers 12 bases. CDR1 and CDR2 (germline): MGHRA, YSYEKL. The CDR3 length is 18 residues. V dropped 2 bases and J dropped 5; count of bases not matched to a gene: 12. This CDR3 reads CASSQWTGQGADGYGYTF. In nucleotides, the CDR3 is TGCGCCAGCAGCCAATGGACGGGACAGGGGGCTGATGGATATGGCTACACCTTC.

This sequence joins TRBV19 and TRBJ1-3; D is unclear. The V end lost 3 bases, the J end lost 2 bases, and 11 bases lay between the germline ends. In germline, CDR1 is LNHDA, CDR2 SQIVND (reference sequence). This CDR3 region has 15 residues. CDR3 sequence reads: CASSISVATGNTIYF. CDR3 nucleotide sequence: TGTGCCAGTAGTATCTCGGTGGCGACTGGAAACACCATATATTTT.

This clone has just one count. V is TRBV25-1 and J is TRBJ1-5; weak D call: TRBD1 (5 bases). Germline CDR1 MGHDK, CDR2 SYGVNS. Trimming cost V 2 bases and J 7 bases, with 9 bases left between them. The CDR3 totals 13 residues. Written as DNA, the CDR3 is TGTGCCAGCAGTGAACGGGACCAACAGCCCCAGCATTTT. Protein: CASSERDQQPQHF.

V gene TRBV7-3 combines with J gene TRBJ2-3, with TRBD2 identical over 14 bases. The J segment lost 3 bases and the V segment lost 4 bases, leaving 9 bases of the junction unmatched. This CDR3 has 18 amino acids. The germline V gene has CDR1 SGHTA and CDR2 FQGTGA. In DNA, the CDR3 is TGTGCCAGCAGCTACGGACTAGCGGGGGGACCCAGTACAGATACGCAGTATTTT. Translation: CASSYGLAGGPSTDTQYF.

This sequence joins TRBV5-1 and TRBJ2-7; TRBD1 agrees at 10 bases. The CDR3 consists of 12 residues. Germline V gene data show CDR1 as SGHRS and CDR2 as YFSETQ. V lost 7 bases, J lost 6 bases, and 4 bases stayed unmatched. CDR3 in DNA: TGCGCCAGCCAGACAGGGGGCAGCGAGCAGTACTTC. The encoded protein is CASQTGGSEQYF.

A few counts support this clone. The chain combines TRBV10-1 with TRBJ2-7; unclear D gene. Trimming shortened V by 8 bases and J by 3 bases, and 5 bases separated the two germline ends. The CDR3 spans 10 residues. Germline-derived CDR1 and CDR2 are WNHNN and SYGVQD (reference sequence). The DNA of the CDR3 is TGCGCCAGCGGAGACTACGAGCAGTACTTC. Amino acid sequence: CASGDYEQYF.

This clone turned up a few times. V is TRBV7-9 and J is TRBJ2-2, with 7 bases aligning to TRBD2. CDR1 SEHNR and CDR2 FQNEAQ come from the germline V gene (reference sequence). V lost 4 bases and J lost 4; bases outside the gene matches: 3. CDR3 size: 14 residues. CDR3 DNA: TGTGCCAGCAGCTATACGGGAGGCACCGGGGAGCTGTTTTTT. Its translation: CASSYTGGTGELFF. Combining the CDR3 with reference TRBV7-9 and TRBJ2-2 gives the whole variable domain DTGVSQNPRHKITKRGQNVTFRCDPISEHNRLYWYRQTLGQGPEFLTYFQNEAQLEKSRLLSDRFSAERPKGSFSTLEIQRTEQGDSAMYLCASSYTGGTGELFFGEGSRLTVL.

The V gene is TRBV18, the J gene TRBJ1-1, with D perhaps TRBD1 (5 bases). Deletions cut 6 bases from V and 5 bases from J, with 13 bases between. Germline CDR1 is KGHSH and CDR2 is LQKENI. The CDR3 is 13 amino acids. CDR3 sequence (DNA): TGTGCCAGCTCCCGGGGGGGAGGAACTGAAGCTTTCTTT. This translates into CASSRGGGTEAFF.

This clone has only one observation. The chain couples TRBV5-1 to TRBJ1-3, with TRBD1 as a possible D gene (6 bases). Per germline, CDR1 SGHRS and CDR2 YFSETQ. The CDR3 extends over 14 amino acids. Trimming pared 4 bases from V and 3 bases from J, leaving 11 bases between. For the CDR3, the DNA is TGCGCCAGCAGCCCCCTGACAGGTGGAAACACCATATATTTT. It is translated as CASSPLTGGNTIYF.

In DNA form, the CDR3 reads TGTGCCAGCAGTGATGGCTTTGGGGGGCGGTACTTC. It encodes CASSDGFGGRYF. This chain joins TRBV2 and TRBJ2-5; D could derive from TRBD1 or TRBD2 (6 bases each). V was shortened by 3 bases and J by 13 bases, with 15 bases between the two germline ends. The CDR3 spans 12 residues. Germline loops: CDR1 SNHLY, CDR2 FYNNEI. Full variable domain (rest looked up from reference TRBV2 and TRBJ2-5): EPEVTQTPSHQVTQMGQEVILRCVPISNHLYFYWYRQILGQKVEFLVSFYNNEISEKSEIFDDQFSVERPDGSNFTLKIRSTKLEDSAMYFCASSDGFGGRYFGPGTRLLVL.

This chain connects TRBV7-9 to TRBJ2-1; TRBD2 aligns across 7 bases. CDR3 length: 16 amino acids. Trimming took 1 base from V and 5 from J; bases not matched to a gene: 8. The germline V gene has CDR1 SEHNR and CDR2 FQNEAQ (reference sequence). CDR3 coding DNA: TGTGCCAGCAGCTTAGGCCCCGCTAGCGGCCACAATGAGCAGTTCTTC. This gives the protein CASSLGPASGHNEQFF.

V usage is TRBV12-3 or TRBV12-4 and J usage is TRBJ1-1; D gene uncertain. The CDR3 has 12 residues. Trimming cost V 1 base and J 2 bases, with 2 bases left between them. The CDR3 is CASSLGNTEAFF. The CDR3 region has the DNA TGTGCCAGCAGTTTAGGTAACACTGAAGCTTTCTTT.